The table lists the clone carrying this T cell receptor beta chain with many counts. The antigen is not known. The sample originates from a study of spatial heterogeneity in lung cancer. Study conclusions and caveats: The appearance of ubiquitous expanded tumor TCRs in blood was greater at resection than follow-up.

A unique molecular identifier was attached to every TCR cDNA molecule. MiXCR, run by TCRdb on the 5' RACE reads, gives a single entry per CDR3 protein. The sample records under 20,000 distinct CDR3 sequences, about a tenth being singletons. Germline CDR1 reads GTSNPN; CDR2 reads SVGIG (reference sequence). This CDR3 region has 14 residues. The V gene lost 2 bases and the J gene lost 4 bases, with 11 bases spanning the gap. Time point in this sample: blood at routine non-recurrence follow-up after resection. The sequencing used PBMCs, collected at follow-up. This TCR was sampled from a female donor with early-stage non-small cell lung cancer. The rearrangement uses TRBV30 and TRBJ1-4; D might be TRBD1 (6 bases). CDR3 region: CAWSRGHNNEKLFF. CDR3 bases: TGTGCCTGGAGTCGGGGACACAATAATGAAAAACTGTTTTTT. The whole variable domain, filled in from reference TRBV30 and TRBJ1-4, reads SQTIHQWPATLVQPVGSPLSLECTVEGTSNPNLYWYRQAAGRGLQLLFYSVGIGQISSEVPQNLSASRPQDRQFILSSKKLLLSDSGFYLCAWSRGHNNEKLFFGSGTQLSVL.